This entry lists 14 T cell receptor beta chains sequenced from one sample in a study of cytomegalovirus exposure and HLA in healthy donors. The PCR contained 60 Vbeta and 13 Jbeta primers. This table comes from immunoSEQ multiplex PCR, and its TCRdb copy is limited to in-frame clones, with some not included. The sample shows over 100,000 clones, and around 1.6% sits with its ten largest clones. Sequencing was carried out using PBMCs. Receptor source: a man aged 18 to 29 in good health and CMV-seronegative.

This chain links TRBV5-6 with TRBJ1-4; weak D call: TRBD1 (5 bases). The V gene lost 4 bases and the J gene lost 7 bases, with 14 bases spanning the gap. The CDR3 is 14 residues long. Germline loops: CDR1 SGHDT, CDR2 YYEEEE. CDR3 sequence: CASSLGTNSEKLFF. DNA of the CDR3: TGTGCCAGCAGCCTAGGGACTAATTCTGAAAAACTGTTTTTT.

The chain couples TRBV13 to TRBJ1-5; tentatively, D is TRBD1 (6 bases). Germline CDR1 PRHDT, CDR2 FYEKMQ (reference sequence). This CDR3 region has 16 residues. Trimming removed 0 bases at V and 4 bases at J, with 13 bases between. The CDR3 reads CASSLGAGQPNQPQHF. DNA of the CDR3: TGTGCCAGCAGCTTAGGGGCTGGACAGCCTAATCAGCCCCAGCATTTT.

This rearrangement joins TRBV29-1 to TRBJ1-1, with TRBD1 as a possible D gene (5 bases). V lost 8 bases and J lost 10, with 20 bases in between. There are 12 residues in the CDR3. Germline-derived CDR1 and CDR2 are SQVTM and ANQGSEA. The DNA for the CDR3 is TGCAGCCCCCGGGGGGATTTGTGGTCAGCTTTCTTT. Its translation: CSPRGDLWSAFF.

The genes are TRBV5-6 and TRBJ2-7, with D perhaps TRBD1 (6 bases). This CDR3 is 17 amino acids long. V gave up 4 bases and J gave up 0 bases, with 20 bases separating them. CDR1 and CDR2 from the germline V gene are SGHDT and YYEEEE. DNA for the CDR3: TGTGCCAGCAGCACCCTATTAGGGACACCTAGCTCCTACGAGCAGTACTTC. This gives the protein CASSTLLGTPSSYEQYF.

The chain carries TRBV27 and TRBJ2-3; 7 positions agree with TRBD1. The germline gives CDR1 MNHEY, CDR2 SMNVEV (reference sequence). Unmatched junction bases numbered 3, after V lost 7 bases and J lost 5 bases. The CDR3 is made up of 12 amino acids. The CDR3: CASNRGRDTQYF. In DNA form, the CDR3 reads TGTGCCAGCAACAGGGGTAGAGATACGCAGTATTTT.

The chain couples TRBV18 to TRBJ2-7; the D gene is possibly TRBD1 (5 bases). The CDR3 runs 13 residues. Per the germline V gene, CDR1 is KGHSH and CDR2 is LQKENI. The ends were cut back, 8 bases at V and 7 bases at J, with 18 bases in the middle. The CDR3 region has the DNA TGTGCCAGCGCCGTTATACAGGAGCTAGAGCAGTACTTC. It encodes CASAVIQELEQYF. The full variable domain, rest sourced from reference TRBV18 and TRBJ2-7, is NAGVMQNPRHLVRRRGQEARLRCSPMKGHSHVYWYRQLPEEGLKFMVYLQKENIIDESGMPKERFSAEFPKEGPSILRIQQVVRGDSAAYFCASAVIQELEQYFGPGTRLTVT.

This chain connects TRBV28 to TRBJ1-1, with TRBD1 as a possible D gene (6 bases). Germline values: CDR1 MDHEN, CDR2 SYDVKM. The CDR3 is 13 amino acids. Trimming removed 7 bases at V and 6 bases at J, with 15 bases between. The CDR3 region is CASIRGGAPEAFF. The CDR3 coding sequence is TGTGCCAGCATCCGGGGGGGCGCGCCTGAAGCTTTCTTT.

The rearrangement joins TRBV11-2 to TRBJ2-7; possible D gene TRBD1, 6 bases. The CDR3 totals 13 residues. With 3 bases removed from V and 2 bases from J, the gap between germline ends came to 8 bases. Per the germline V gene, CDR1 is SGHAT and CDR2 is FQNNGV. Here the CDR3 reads CASSFRQAYEQYF. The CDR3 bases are TGTGCCAGCAGCTTCAGACAGGCCTACGAGCAGTACTTC.

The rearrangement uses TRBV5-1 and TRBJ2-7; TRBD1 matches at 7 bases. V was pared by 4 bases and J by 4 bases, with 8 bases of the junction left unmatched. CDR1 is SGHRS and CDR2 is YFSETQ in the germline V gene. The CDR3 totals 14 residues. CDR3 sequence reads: CASSGTLQGYEQYF. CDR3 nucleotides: TGCGCCAGCAGCGGAACATTACAGGGGTACGAGCAGTACTTC.

DNA for the CDR3: TGTGCCAGCAGTTCCCAATACGAGCAGTACTTC. This sequence encodes CASSSQYEQYF. This chain links TRBV27 with TRBJ2-7; D not certain. Trimming took 4 bases from V and 4 from J, leaving 5 bases between them. The CDR3 consists of 11 residues. In germline, CDR1 is MNHEY, CDR2 SMNVEV (reference sequence).

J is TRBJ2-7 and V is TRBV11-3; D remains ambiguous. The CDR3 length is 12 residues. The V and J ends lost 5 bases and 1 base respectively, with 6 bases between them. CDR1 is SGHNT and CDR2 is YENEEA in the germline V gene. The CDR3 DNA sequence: TGTGCCAGCAGCCGAGATTCCTACGAGCAGTACTTC. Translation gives CASSRDSYEQYF.

The CDR3: CASSGRGRELFF. The CDR3 nucleotides are TGTGCCAGCAGTGGAAGGGGCCGGGAGCTGTTTTTT. The V gene is TRBV2, the J gene TRBJ2-2, with D maybe TRBD1 (5 bases). V lost 4 bases and J lost 9, with 9 bases in between. In germline, CDR1 is SNHLY, CDR2 FYNNEI. This CDR3 comprises 12 residues.

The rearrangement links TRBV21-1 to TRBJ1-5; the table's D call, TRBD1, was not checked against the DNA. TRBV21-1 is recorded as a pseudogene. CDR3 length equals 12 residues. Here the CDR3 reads CASSTYSQPQHF. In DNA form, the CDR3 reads TGTGCCAGCAGCACCTACAGCCAGCCCCAGCATTTT.

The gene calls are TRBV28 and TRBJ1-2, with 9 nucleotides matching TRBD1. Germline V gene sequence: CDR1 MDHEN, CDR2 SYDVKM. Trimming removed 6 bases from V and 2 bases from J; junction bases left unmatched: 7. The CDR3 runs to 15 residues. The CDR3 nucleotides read TGTGCCAGCAGCCTAACCGGGACAGGGAACTATGGCTACACCTTC. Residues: CASSLTGTGNYGYTF.